The TCR beta chain described here comes from a study of blood T cells in healthy people across ages. The second PCR ran about 6 to 12 cycles with a sample-barcoded 5' primer and J-beta primers. TCRdb used MiXCR to reprocess the 5' RACE reads, holding one entry per CDR3 protein. Here the sample spans some 730,000 distinct CDR3 sequences, 22% being singletons. The CDR3 spans 16 residues. Trimming cost V 6 bases and J 1 base; bases outside gene matches: 6. This clonotype has at least ten counts. The chain employs TRBV12-3 or TRBV12-4 and TRBJ2-5; 12 bases line up with TRBD2. Sequencing used blood. This receptor was identified in a man in his sixties or seventies in good health. Here the CDR3 DNA reads TGTGCCAGCAGCTTCTCGACTAGCGGGGGCCAAGAGACCCAGTACTTC. It specifies CASSFSTSGGQETQYF.